This entry lists 3 T cell receptor beta chains sequenced from one sample in a study of regulatory T cells in long-lasting Graves disease. Arm-PCR of CDR3 regions with iRepertoire HTBI primers generated TCR beta libraries. MiXCR, run by TCRdb on the multiplex PCR reads, gives a single entry per CDR3 protein. The sample has about 500,000 distinct CDR3 sequences; more than 10% are singletons. Time point here: newly diagnosed GD, antithyroid drugs for less than 3 months. Researchers made the TCR library from RNA that was extracted from PBMCs. These same records also appear under a second study, on T cells in Graves' hyperthyroidism and ophthalmopathy.

This sample comprised peripheral blood mononuclear cells (PBMCs), obtained at new diagnosis, from a patient treated with antithyroid drugs. The origin of the receptors is a young woman with Graves disease.

The CDR3 loop is CASSLVWGHEQFF. CDR3 sequence (DNA): TGTGCCAGCAGTTTAGTTTGGGGTCATGAGCAGTTCTTC. The rearrangement joins TRBV6-2 or TRBV6-3 to TRBJ2-1; D call uncertain. The V end lost 4 bases, the J end lost 8 bases, and 12 bases lay between the germline ends. Germline CDR1 reads MNHEY; CDR2 reads SVGEGT. The CDR3 runs to 13 residues.

For this clonotype: The junction does not match germline at one end; this may be a read error. This chain links TRBV7-7 with TRBJ2-7; 7 bases are shared with TRBD1. The CDR3 runs 14 residues. CDR1 SSHAT and CDR2 FNYEAQ come from the germline V gene (reference sequence). In DNA, the CDR3 is TGTGCTAGCAGCAATTGGGACAGAAGGTACGAGCAGTACTTC. This codes for CASSNWDRRYEQYF.

Many counts were recorded for this clonotype. V usage is TRBV20-1 and J usage is TRBJ2-1; D remains ambiguous. CDR1 is DFQATT, CDR2 SNEGSKA, per germline (reference sequence). Deletions cut 6 bases from V and 4 bases from J, with 4 bases between. There are 10 residues in the CDR3. The CDR3 nucleotides are TGCAGTGCCCAGTACAATGAGCAGTTCTTC. Amino acid sequence: CSAQYNEQFF.